This is a list of T cell receptor beta chains from one sample in a study of a mutant IDH1 vaccine in newly diagnosed glioma. The assay was immunoSEQ multiplex PCR, and TCRdb's table has in-frame clones only and misses some. This sample has tens of thousands of clones, with around four fifths found just once. Sequenced here: peripheral blood mononuclear cells (PBMCs), sampled from a glioma patient treated with radiotherapy, temozolomide or both. The receptor set was obtained from a woman in her late teens or twenties with glioma. Some clones in this sample may be carry-over from other donors' samples. The CDR3 runs from the conserved cysteine through the conserved F or W. The order of the fields is J gene, clone size, V gene, D gene, CDR3 protein, CDR3 DNA. The D gene is left open where the match is weak. Clone size is not always given. Where it is, it says once, few, many or a class for expanded clones.

j_gene: TRBJ1-6
abundance: -
v_gene: TRBV4-2
d_gene: -
CDR3aa: CASSQDEGGNSPLHF
CDR3nt: TGTGCCAGCAGCCAAGATGAGGGAGGCAATTCACCCCTCCACTTT

j_gene: TRBJ1-1
abundance: -
v_gene: TRBV7-9
d_gene: -
CDR3aa: CASSPANTEAFF
CDR3nt: TGTGCCAGCAGCCCGGCGAACACTGAAGCTTTCTTT

j_gene: TRBJ2-2
abundance: -
v_gene: TRBV7-2
d_gene: TRBD2
CDR3aa: CASSRGGVDGELFF
CDR3nt: TGTGCCAGCAGCCGCGGGGGGGTGGACGGGGAGCTGTTTTTT

j_gene: TRBJ1-1
abundance: -
v_gene: TRBV2
d_gene: -
CDR3aa: CATPQGRAEAFF
CDR3nt: TGTGCCACCCCCCAAGGGCGGGCTGAAGCTTTCTTT

j_gene: TRBJ1-1
abundance: few
v_gene: TRBV10-2
d_gene: -
CDR3aa: CASSEGGERAFF
CDR3nt: TGCGCCAGCAGTGAGGGGGGAGAGAGAGCTTTCTTT

j_gene: TRBJ2-5
abundance: -
v_gene: TRBV14
d_gene: -
CDR3aa: CASSFSGVQETQYF
CDR3nt: TGTGCCAGCAGCTTTTCCGGGGTCCAAGAGACCCAGTACTTC

j_gene: TRBJ2-3
abundance: -
v_gene: TRBV27
d_gene: -
CDR3aa: CATGETPNTDTQYF
CDR3nt: TGTGCCACCGGGGAGACACCTAACACAGATACGCAGTATTTT

j_gene: TRBJ2-7
abundance: -
v_gene: TRBV25-1
d_gene: TRBD1
CDR3aa: CASSAGQGPYEQYF
CDR3nt: TGTGCCAGCAGTGCCGGACAGGGTCCCTACGAGCAGTACTTC

j_gene: TRBJ1-2
abundance: once
v_gene: TRBV6-5
d_gene: TRBD1
CDR3aa: CASRPGGAANYGYTF
CDR3nt: TGTGCCAGCAGACCAGGGGGGGCAGCTAACTATGGCTACACCTTC

j_gene: TRBJ1-5
abundance: -
v_gene: TRBV19
d_gene: TRBD1
CDR3aa: CASLTGGGQPQHF
CDR3nt: TGTGCCAGCCTGACAGGGGGCGGCCAGCCCCAGCATTTT

j_gene: TRBJ2-1
abundance: -
v_gene: TRBV30
d_gene: -
CDR3aa: CAWSVGLRGYNEQFF
CDR3nt: TGTGCCTGGAGTGTCGGGCTCAGGGGTTACAATGAGCAGTTCTTC

j_gene: TRBJ1-2
abundance: -
v_gene: TRBV7-9
d_gene: TRBD1
CDR3aa: CASSVPPGQAFHGYGYTF
CDR3nt: TGTGCCAGCAGCGTGCCTCCGGGACAGGCTTTCCATGGCTATGGCTACACCTTC

j_gene: TRBJ2-3
abundance: -
v_gene: TRBV4-2
d_gene: TRBD2
CDR3aa: CASSQDRLAGGTDTQYF
CDR3nt: TGTGCCAGCAGCCAAGACCGACTAGCGGGGGGCACAGATACGCAGTATTTT

j_gene: TRBJ1-1
abundance: -
v_gene: TRBV6-4
d_gene: -
CDR3aa: CASSPDTNTEAFF
CDR3nt: TGTGCCAGCAGCCCCGACACGAACACTGAAGCTTTCTTT

j_gene: TRBJ1-6
abundance: -
v_gene: TRBV2
d_gene: -
CDR3aa: CASSQEGGLLHF
CDR3nt: TGTGCCAGCAGTCAAGAGGGAGGGCTCCTCCACTTT

j_gene: TRBJ2-6
abundance: -
v_gene: TRBV7-9
d_gene: TRBD1
CDR3aa: CASSPWTGDSGANVLTF
CDR3nt: TGTGCCAGCAGCCCTTGGACAGGGGACTCTGGGGCCAACGTCCTGACTTTC

j_gene: TRBJ1-2
abundance: -
v_gene: TRBV5-4
d_gene: -
CDR3aa: CASSDDGNYGYTF
CDR3nt: TGTGCCAGCAGCGACGACGGTAACTATGGCTACACCTTC

j_gene: TRBJ2-5
abundance: -
v_gene: TRBV2
d_gene: -
CDR3aa: CASTLVGLKETQYF
CDR3nt: TGTGCCAGCACCCTAGTGGGGCTGAAAGAGACCCAGTACTTC

j_gene: TRBJ2-5
abundance: -
v_gene: TRBV2
d_gene: -
CDR3aa: CASSSRIQGHALETQYF
CDR3nt: TGTGCCAGCAGTTCCCGAATACAGGGACATGCCCTAGAGACCCAGTACTTC

j_gene: TRBJ2-3
abundance: -
v_gene: TRBV4-1
d_gene: -
CDR3aa: CASTSRGDTDTQYF
CDR3nt: TGCGCCAGCACTTCTAGGGGGGACACAGATACGCAGTATTTT

j_gene: TRBJ2-7
abundance: once
v_gene: TRBV6-5
d_gene: TRBD2
CDR3aa: CASSTSGPPLYEQYF
CDR3nt: TGTGCCAGCAGTACTAGCGGACCCCCCCTTTACGAGCAGTACTTC

j_gene: TRBJ1-4
abundance: once
v_gene: TRBV14
d_gene: -
CDR3aa: CASSQSPSTGTDYGKLFF
CDR3nt: TGTGCCAGCAGCCAAAGCCCCTCTACAGGGACTGATTATGGAAAACTGTTTTTT

j_gene: TRBJ1-2
abundance: -
v_gene: TRBV7-2
d_gene: -
CDR3aa: CASSSTSIYGYTF
CDR3nt: TGTGCCAGCAGCTCGACTTCGATCTATGGCTACACCTTC

j_gene: TRBJ1-1
abundance: few
v_gene: TRBV4-3
d_gene: -
CDR3aa: CASSQDFGGEAFF
CDR3nt: TGCGCCAGCAGCCAAGATTTTGGAGGTGAAGCTTTCTTT

j_gene: TRBJ1-2
abundance: -
v_gene: TRBV13
d_gene: TRBD1
CDR3aa: CASSSGGTVNYGYTF
CDR3nt: TGTGCCAGCAGCTCTGGAGGGACAGTTAACTATGGCTACACCTTC

j_gene: TRBJ2-3
abundance: -
v_gene: TRBV4-1
d_gene: TRBD2
CDR3aa: CASSHPSGRGTDTQYF
CDR3nt: TGCGCCAGCAGCCACCCTAGCGGGAGAGGGACAGATACGCAGTATTTT

j_gene: TRBJ1-1
abundance: -
v_gene: TRBV27
d_gene: -
CDR3aa: CASSLGHNTEAFF
CDR3nt: TGTGCCAGCAGTTTAGGGCACAACACTGAAGCTTTCTTT

j_gene: TRBJ1-1
abundance: -
v_gene: TRBV19
d_gene: TRBD1
CDR3aa: CASTGQGAPNTEAFF
CDR3nt: TGTGCCAGTACGGGACAGGGAGCCCCAAACACTGAAGCTTTCTTT

j_gene: TRBJ1-4
abundance: -
v_gene: TRBV5-1
d_gene: TRBD1
CDR3aa: CASSLGGTEHEKLFF
CDR3nt: TGCGCCAGCAGCTTGGGAGGGACAGAGCATGAAAAACTGTTTTTT

j_gene: TRBJ2-2
abundance: -
v_gene: TRBV5-6
d_gene: TRBD2
CDR3aa: CASSSNLGLAGGELFF
CDR3nt: TGTGCCAGCAGTTCTAACCTGGGGCTAGCGGGCGGGGAGCTGTTTTTT

j_gene: TRBJ1-1
abundance: -
v_gene: TRBV19
d_gene: -
CDR3aa: CASSLIRRGTDTEAFF
CDR3nt: TGTGCCAGTAGTCTCATAAGAAGGGGCACGGACACTGAAGCTTTCTTT

j_gene: TRBJ2-6
abundance: -
v_gene: TRBV4-2
d_gene: -
CDR3aa: CASSQDLGSSGANVLTF
CDR3nt: TGTGCCAGCAGCCAAGATCTTGGGTCCTCTGGGGCCAACGTCCTGACTTTC